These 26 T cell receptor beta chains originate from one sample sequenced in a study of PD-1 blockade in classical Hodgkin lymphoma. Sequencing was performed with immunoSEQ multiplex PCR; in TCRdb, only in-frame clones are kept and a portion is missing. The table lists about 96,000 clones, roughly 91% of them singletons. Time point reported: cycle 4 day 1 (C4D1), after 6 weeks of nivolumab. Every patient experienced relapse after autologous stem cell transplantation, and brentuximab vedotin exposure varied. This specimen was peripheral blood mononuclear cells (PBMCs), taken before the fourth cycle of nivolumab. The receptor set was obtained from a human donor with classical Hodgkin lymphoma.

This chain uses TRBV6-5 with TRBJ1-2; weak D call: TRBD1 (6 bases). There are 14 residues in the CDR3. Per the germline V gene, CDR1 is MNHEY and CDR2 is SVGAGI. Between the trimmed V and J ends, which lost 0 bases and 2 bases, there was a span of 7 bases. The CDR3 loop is CASSYSDRNYGYTF. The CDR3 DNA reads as TGTGCCAGCAGTTACTCGGACAGAAACTATGGCTACACCTTC.

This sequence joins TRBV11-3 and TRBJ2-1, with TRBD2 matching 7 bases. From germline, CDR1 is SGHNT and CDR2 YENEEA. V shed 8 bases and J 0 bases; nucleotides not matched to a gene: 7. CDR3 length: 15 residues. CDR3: CASSSSGNSYNEQFF. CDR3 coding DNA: TGTGCCAGCTCCTCTAGCGGCAACTCCTACAATGAGCAGTTCTTC.

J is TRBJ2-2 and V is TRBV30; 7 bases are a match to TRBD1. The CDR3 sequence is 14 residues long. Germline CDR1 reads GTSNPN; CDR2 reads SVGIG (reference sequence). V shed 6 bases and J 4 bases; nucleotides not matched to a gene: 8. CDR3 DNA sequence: TGTGCCTGCTACACAGGGGTCAGCACCGGGGAGCTGTTTTTT. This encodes CACYTGVSTGELFF.

The CDR3 is CSVLTEGEKLFF. CDR3 in DNA: TGCAGCGTTCTAACAGAAGGGGAAAAACTGTTTTTT. The V gene is TRBV29-1, the J gene TRBJ1-4; D not certain. The germline V gene encodes CDR1 SQVTM and CDR2 ANQGSEA. The length of the CDR3 is 12 residues. V gave up 5 bases and J gave up 8 bases, with 12 bases separating them.

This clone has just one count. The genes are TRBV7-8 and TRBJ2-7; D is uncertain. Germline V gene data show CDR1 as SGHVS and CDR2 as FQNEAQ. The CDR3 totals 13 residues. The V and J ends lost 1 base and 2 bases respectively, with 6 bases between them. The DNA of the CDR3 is TGTGCCAGCAGCTTAGAATTCACCTACGAGCAGTACTTC. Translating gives CASSLEFTYEQYF.

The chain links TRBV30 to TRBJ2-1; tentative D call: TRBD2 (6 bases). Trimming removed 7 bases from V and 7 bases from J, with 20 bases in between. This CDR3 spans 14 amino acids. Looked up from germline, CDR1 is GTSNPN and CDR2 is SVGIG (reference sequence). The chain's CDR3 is CASGGPVLGNEQFF. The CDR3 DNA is TGTGCCTCTGGAGGGCCCGTCTTGGGGAATGAGCAGTTCTTC. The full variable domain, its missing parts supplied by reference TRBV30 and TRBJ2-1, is SQTIHQWPATLVQPVGSPLSLECTVEGTSNPNLYWYRQAAGRGLQLLFYSVGIGQISSEVPQNLSASRPQDRQFILSSKKLLLSDSGFYLCASGGPVLGNEQFFGPGTRLTVL.

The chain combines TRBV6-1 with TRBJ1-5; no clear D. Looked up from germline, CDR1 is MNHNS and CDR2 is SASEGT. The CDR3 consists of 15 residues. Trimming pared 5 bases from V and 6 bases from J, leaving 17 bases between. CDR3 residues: CASSPIPLVGQPQHF. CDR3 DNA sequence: TGTGCCAGCAGTCCCATTCCGTTGGTGGGTCAGCCCCAGCATTTT.

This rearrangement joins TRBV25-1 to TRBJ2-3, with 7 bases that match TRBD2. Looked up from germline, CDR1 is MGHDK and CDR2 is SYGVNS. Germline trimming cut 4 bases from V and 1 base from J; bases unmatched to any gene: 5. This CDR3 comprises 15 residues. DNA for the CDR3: TGTGCCAGCAGTGGCTGGGCGGGGGGCACAGATACGCAGTATTTT. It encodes CASSGWAGGTDTQYF.

CDR3 protein: CASSPVNRGYEQYF. In nucleotides, the CDR3 is TGTGCCAGTAGTCCCGTAAACAGGGGCTACGAGCAGTACTTC. The V and J genes are TRBV19 and TRBJ2-7, with 7 bases fitting TRBD1. Germline CDR1 reads LNHDA; CDR2 reads SQIVND (reference sequence). The length of the CDR3 is 14 residues. After removal of 5 bases from V and 3 bases from J, the junction contained 7 bases not matched to a gene.

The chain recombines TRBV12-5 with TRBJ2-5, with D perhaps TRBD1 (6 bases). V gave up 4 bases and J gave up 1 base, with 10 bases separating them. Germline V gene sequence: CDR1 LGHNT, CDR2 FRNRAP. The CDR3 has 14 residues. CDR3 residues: CASGSGQFQETQYF. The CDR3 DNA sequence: TGTGCTAGTGGTTCTGGACAGTTCCAAGAGACCCAGTACTTC.

The CDR3 loop is CASSSISGGPTDTQYF. In DNA, the CDR3 is TGCGCCAGCAGCTCCATTTCGGGAGGCCCCACAGATACGCAGTATTTT. The rearrangement uses TRBV5-1 and TRBJ2-3, with 7 bases identical to TRBD2. Germline V gives CDR1 SGHRS, CDR2 YFSETQ. V trimming: 3 bases; J trimming: 2 bases; junction bases outside the gene matches: 9. This CDR3 contains 16 residues.

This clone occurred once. The CDR3 is CASSPVTPTSTGSGNTIYF. CDR3 coding DNA: TGTGCCAGCTCACCCGTTACCCCTACTTCTACAGGCTCTGGAAACACCATATATTTT. The chain uses TRBV18 and TRBJ1-3; TRBD1 is a possible D gene (5 bases). V lost 3 bases and J 0 bases, leaving 21 bases between the germline ends. The germline CDR1 and CDR2 sequences are KGHSH and LQKENI. CDR3 length: 19 amino acids.

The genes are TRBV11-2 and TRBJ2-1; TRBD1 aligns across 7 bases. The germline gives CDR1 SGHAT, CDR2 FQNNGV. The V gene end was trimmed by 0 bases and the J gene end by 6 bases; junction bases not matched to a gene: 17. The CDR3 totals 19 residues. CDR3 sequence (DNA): TGTGCCAGCAGCTTAGATATGCGGGCCGAGTCTAGGGGGCTCAATGAGCAGTTCTTC. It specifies CASSLDMRAESRGLNEQFF.

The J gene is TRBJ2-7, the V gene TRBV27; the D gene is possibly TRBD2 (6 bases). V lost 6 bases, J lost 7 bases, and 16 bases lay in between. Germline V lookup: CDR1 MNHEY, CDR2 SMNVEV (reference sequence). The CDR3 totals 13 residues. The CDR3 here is CASRDGVGGEQYF. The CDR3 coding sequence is TGTGCCAGCAGGGACGGGGTGGGGGGTGAGCAGTACTTC.

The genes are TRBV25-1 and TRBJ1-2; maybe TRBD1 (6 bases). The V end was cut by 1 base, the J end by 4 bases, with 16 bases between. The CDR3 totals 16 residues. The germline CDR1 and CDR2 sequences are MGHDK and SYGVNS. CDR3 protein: CASSELGPQGIYGYTF. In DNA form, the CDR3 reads TGTGCCAGCAGTGAATTAGGCCCACAGGGAATCTATGGCTACACCTTC.

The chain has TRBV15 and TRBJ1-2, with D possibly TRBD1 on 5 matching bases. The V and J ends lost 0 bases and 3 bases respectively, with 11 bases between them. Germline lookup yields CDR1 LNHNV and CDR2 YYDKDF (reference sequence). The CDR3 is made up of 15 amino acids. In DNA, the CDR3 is TGTGCCACCAGCAGAGATTTTGGACACGACTATGGCTACACCTTC. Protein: CATSRDFGHDYGYTF.

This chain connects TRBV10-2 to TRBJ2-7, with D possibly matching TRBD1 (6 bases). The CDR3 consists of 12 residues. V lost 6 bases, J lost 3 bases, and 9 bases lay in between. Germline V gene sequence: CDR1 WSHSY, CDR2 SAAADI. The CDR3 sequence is CASSQGFYEQYF. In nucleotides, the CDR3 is TGCGCCAGCAGCCAGGGGTTCTACGAGCAGTACTTC.

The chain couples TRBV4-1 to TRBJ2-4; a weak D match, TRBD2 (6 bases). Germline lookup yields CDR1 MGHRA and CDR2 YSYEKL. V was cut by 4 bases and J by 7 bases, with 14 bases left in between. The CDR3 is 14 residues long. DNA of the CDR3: TGCGCCAGCAGCCCGGATGGGGGGAGCAACATTCAGTACTTC. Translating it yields CASSPDGGSNIQYF.

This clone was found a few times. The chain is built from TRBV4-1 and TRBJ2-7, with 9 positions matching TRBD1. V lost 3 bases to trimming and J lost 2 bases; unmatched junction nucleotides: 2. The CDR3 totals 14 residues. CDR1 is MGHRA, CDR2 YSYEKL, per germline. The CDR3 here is CASSHRTGAYEQYF. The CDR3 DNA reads TGCGCCAGCAGCCATAGGACAGGGGCCTACGAGCAGTACTTC.

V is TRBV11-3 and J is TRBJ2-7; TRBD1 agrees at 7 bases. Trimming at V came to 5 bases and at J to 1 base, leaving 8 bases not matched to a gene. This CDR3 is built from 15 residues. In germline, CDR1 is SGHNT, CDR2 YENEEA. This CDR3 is CASSPGTANSYEQYF. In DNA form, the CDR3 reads TGTGCCAGCAGCCCGGGGACAGCCAATTCCTACGAGCAGTACTTC.

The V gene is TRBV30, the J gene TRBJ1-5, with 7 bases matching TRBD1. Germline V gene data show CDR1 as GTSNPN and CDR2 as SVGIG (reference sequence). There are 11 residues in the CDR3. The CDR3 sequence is CATGGNQPQHF. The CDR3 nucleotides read TGTGCAACAGGGGGCAATCAGCCCCAGCATTTT.

DNA of the CDR3: TGTGCCAGCAGTCAACGGGAGGCAGTCGAGCAGTACTTC. It translates to CASSQREAVEQYF. The chain links TRBV6-6 to TRBJ2-7; 7 positions match TRBD2. The CDR3 is 13 residues long. V trimming: 5 bases; J trimming: 6 bases; junction bases outside the gene matches: 7. Germline V lookup: CDR1 MNHNY, CDR2 SVGAGI (reference sequence).

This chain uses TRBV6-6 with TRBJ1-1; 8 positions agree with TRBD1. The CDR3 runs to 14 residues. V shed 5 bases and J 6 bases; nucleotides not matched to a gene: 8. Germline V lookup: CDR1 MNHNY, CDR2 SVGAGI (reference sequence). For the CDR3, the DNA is TGTGCCAGCAGTGGCGACAGGGGCTATCCTGAAGCTTTCTTT. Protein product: CASSGDRGYPEAFF.

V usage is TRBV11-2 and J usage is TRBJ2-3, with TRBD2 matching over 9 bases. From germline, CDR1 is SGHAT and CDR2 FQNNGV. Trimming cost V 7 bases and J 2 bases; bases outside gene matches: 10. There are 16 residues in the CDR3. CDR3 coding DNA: TGTGCCAGCACACAGCGAGCGGGAGGTTTCACAGATACGCAGTATTTT. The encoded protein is CASTQRAGGFTDTQYF.

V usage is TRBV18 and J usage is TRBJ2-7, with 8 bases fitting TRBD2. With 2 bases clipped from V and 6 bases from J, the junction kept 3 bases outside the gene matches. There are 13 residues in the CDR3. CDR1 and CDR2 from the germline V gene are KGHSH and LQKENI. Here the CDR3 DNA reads TGTGCCAGCTCACCAACCGGGGGGGTCGAGCAGTACTTC. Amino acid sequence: CASSPTGGVEQYF.

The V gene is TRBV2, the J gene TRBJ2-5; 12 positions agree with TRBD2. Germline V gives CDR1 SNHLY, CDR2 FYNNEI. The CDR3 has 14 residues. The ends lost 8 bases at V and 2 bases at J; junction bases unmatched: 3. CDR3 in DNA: TGTGCCAGCCAGACTAGCGGGGGACAAGAGACCCAGTACTTC. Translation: CASQTSGGQETQYF. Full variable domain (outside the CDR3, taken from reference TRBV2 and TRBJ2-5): EPEVTQTPSHQVTQMGQEVILRCVPISNHLYFYWYRQILGQKVEFLVSFYNNEISEKSEIFDDQFSVERPDGSNFTLKIRSTKLEDSAMYFCASQTSGGQETQYFGPGTRLLVL.